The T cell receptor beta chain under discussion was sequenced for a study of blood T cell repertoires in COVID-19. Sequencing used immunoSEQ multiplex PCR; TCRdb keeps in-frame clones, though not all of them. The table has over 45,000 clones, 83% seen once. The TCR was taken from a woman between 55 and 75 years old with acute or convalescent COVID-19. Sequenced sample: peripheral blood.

This CDR3 reads CASSMNRGQETQYF. The CDR3 DNA reads TGCGCCAGCAGCATGAACAGGGGCCAAGAGACCCAGTACTTC. J is TRBJ2-5 and V is TRBV5-1, with TRBD1 matching 7 bases. J gave up 1 base and V 4 bases, and 4 bases lay outside the gene matches. The CDR3 sequence is 14 residues long. Germline CDR1 SGHRS, CDR2 YFSETQ.